The rows below give T cell receptor beta chains drawn from one sample of a study of blood T cell repertoires in COVID-19. Method: immunoSEQ multiplex PCR; TCRdb's copy keeps in-frame clones and lacks some. Of 150,000 to 180,000 clones listed, roughly 89% are singletons. Sample: peripheral blood. Receptor source: a man in his fifties with acute or convalescent COVID-19. The CDR3 runs from the conserved cysteine through the conserved F or W. D genes are given only for firm matches. Clone size appears in some rows only: once, few, many, or a class for an expanded clone.

V,size,D,J,CDR3,DNA
TRBV19,-,-,TRBJ1-6,CASSPPQGSSYNSPLHF,TGTGCCAGTAGCCCTCCGCAGGGGAGCTCCTATAATTCACCCCTCCACTTT
TRBV10-3,-,-,TRBJ1-6,CAISEDSGSVSPLHF,TGTGCCATCAGTGAAGATTCAGGGTCGGTTTCACCCCTCCACTTT
TRBV4-3,-,-,TRBJ2-2,CASSQVGRNTGELFF,TGCGCCAGCAGCCAAGTGGGCAGAAACACCGGGGAGCTGTTTTTT
TRBV14,-,-,TRBJ1-3,CASSHRGGPGNTIYF,TGTGCCAGCAGTCACAGAGGGGGACCTGGAAACACCATATATTTT
TRBV7-3,once,-,TRBJ1-1,CASSLTSRTAGTEAFF,TGTGCCAGCAGCTTAACGAGTCGGACAGCGGGGACTGAAGCTTTCTTT
TRBV7-9,once,-,TRBJ2-1,CASSWVAGAGEQFF,TGTGCCAGCAGCTGGGTGGCAGGGGCTGGTGAGCAGTTCTTC
TRBV6-5,-,TRBD2,TRBJ2-4,CASRTTSGGKNIQYF,TGTGCCAGCAGAACAACTAGCGGGGGGAAAAACATTCAGTACTTC
TRBV10-2,few,-,TRBJ1-2,CATLITGYGYTF,TGCGCCACCTTAATTACGGGCTATGGCTACACCTTC
TRBV7-3,-,TRBD1,TRBJ2-3,CASSQGAKRTDTQYF,TGTGCCAGCAGCCAGGGGGCGAAACGCACAGATACGCAGTATTTT
TRBV5-1,-,TRBD2,TRBJ2-1,CASTTAGLAKEQFF,TGCGCCAGCACCACGGCGGGACTAGCAAAGGAGCAGTTCTTC
TRBV5-1,-,TRBD2,TRBJ2-2,CASSSPLASGGDAGELFF,TGCGCCAGCAGCTCCCCCCTGGCCAGCGGGGGGGATGCCGGGGAGCTGTTTTTT
TRBV28,-,-,TRBJ1-5,CASSRQSNQPQHF,TGTGCCAGCAGTCGACAGAGCAATCAGCCCCAGCATTTT
TRBV5-1,once,TRBD2,TRBJ2-3,CASSLKASGATDTQYF,TGCGCCAGCAGCTTGAAGGCCAGCGGGGCCACAGATACGCAGTATTTT
TRBV2,once,-,TRBJ2-2,CASSAGTGYTGELFF,TGTGCCAGCAGTGCCGGCACAGGGTACACCGGGGAGCTGTTTTTT
TRBV5-4,-,TRBD1,TRBJ2-2,CASSRRDRGNTGELFF,TGTGCCAGCAGCAGGAGGGACAGGGGGAACACCGGGGAGCTGTTTTTT
TRBV4-2,once,TRBD1,TRBJ2-2,CASSRETGGDSTGELFF,TGTGCCAGCAGCCGCGAAACAGGGGGCGACAGCACCGGGGAGCTGTTTTTT
TRBV14,-,-,TRBJ2-2,CASSQEYGTSTGELFF,TGTGCCAGCAGCCAAGAGTACGGGACTTCCACCGGGGAGCTGTTTTTT
TRBV11-3,-,TRBD2,TRBJ2-5,CASSTGLAGGETQYF,TGTGCCAGCAGCACGGGACTAGCGGGAGGGGAGACCCAGTACTTC
TRBV27,-,-,TRBJ1-2,CASSLQGYGYTF,TGTGCCAGCAGTTTACAGGGCTATGGCTACACCTTC
TRBV15,-,-,TRBJ2-5,CATSSIKTAPETQYF,TGTGCCACCAGCAGTATAAAAACAGCTCCGGAGACCCAGTACTTC
TRBV11-2,-,-,TRBJ2-5,CASSHRDSQSETQYF,TGTGCCAGCAGCCACCGGGACTCTCAATCGGAGACCCAGTACTTC
TRBV18,-,TRBD1,TRBJ2-1,CASSPLASTGDFFNEQFF,TGTGCCAGCTCACCACTCGCCTCCACAGGGGATTTCTTCAATGAGCAGTTCTTC